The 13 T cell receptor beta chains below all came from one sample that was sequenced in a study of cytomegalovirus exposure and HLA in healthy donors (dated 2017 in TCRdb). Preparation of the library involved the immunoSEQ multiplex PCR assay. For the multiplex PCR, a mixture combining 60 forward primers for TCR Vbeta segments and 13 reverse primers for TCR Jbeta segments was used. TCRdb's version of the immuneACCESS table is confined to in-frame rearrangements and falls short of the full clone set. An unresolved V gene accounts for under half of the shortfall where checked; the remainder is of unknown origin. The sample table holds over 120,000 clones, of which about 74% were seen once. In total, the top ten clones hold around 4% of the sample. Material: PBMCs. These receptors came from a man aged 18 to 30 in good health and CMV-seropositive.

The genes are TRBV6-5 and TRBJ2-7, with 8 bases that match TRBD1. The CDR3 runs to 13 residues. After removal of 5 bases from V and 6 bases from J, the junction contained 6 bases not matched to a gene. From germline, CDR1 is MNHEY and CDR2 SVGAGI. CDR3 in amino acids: CASSRQGYGEQYF. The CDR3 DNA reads TGTGCCAGCAGTCGACAGGGGTACGGCGAGCAGTACTTC.

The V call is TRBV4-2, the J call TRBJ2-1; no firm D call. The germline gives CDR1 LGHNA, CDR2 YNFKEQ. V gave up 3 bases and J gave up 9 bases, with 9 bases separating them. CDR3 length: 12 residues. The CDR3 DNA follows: TGTGCCAGCAGCCACCAGACGGGTGAGCAGTTCTTC. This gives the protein CASSHQTGEQFF.

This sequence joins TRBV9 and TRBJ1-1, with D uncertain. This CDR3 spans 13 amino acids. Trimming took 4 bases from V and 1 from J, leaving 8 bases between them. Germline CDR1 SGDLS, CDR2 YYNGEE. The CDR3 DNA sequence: TGTGCCAGCAGCCTAAGCGGGAACACTGAAGCTTTCTTT. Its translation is CASSLSGNTEAFF.

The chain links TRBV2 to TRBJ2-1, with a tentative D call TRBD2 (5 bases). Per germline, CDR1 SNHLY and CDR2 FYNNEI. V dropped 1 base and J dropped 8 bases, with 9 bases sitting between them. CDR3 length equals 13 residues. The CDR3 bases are TGTGCCAGCAGTGAAGGCCTAGCCCATGAGCAGTTCTTC. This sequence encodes CASSEGLAHEQFF.

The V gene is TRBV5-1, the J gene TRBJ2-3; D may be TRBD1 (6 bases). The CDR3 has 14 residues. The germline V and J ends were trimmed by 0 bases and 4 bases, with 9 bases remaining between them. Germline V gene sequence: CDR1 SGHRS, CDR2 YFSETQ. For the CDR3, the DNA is TGCGCCAGCAGCTTGGGGGGGCTGCCAGATACGCAGTATTTT. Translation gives CASSLGGLPDTQYF.

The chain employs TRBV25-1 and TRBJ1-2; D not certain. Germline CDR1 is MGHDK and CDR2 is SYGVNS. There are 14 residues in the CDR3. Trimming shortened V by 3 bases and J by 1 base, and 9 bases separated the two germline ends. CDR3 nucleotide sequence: TGTGCCAGCAGTGACAACAGCTTTAACTATGGCTACACCTTC. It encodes CASSDNSFNYGYTF.

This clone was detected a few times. The CDR3 region has the DNA TGTGCCAGCACCTGGGGGCGGAAAGAGACCCAGTACTTC. It is translated as CASTWGRKETQYF. The chain uses TRBV6-1 and TRBJ2-5; D perhaps matches TRBD1 (6 bases). This CDR3 is 13 amino acids long. Germline V CDR1 and CDR2: MNHNS, SASEGT. V lost 7 bases and J lost 3, with 12 bases in between.

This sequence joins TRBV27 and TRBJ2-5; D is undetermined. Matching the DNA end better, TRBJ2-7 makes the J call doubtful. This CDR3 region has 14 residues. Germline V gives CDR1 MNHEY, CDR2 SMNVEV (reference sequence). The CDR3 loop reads CASSPHRYSYEQYF. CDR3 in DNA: TGTGCCAGCAGCCCCCATCGGTACTCCTACGAGCAGTACTTC.

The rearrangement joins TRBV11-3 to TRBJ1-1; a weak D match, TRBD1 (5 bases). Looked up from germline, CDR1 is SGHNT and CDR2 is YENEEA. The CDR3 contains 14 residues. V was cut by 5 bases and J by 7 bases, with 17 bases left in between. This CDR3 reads CASSRGQGDDEAFF. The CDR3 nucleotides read TGTGCCAGCAGCCGTGGGCAGGGTGACGATGAAGCTTTCTTT.

CDR3 nucleotides: TGTGCCAGCAGCTTAGAGGCGGGACAGGTCTATGGCTACACCTTC. It yields the protein CASSLEAGQVYGYTF. V is TRBV7-9 and J is TRBJ1-2; 8 nucleotides line up with TRBD1. Germline V gives CDR1 SEHNR, CDR2 FQNEAQ (reference sequence). V dropped 1 base and J dropped 4; count of bases not matched to a gene: 5. The CDR3 consists of 15 residues.

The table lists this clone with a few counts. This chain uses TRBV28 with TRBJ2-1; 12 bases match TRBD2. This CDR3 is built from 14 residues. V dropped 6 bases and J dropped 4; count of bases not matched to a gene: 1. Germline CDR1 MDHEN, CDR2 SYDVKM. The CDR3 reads CASRGLAGYNEQFF. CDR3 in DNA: TGTGCCAGCAGAGGACTAGCGGGGTACAATGAGCAGTTCTTC.

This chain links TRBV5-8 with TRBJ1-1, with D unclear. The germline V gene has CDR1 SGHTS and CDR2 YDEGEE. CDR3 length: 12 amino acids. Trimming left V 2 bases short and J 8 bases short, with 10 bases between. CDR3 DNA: TGTGCCAGCAGCTTAATAGTCGTCGAAGCTTTCTTT. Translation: CASSLIVVEAFF.

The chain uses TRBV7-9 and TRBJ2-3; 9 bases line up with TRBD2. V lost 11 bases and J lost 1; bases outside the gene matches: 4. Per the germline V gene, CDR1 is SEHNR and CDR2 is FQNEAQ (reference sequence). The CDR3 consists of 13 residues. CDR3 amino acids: CAVRLAGTDTQYF. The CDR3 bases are TGTGCCGTACGACTAGCGGGCACAGATACGCAGTATTTT.